These 2 T cell receptor beta chains came from one sample sequenced in a study of shared clonotypes between healthy human individuals. Assay: immunoSEQ multiplex PCR; the TCRdb copy retains only in-frame clones and omits some. The sample includes around 510,000 clones, about 96% of them seen just once. The source material was naive CD4+ T cells sorted from blood. Stated subset: CD45RA+ positively selected. Receptors originate from a woman in her 30s in good health.

The gene calls are TRBV13 and TRBJ2-7; TRBD2 matches 9 bases. The CDR3 is made up of 15 amino acids. Per germline, CDR1 PRHDT and CDR2 FYEKMQ (reference sequence). With 5 bases clipped from V and 1 base from J, the junction kept 6 bases outside the gene matches. CDR3 DNA: TGTGCCAGCAGCCTACCGGGACTAGCTTCCTACGAGCAGTACTTC. Encoded protein: CASSLPGLASYEQYF.

The rearrangement links TRBV18 to TRBJ2-2; D call uncertain. From germline, CDR1 is KGHSH and CDR2 LQKENI. The CDR3 is 14 amino acids. V shed 3 bases and J shed 4 bases, with 9 bases lying between them. CDR3 sequence reads: CASSPDSSTGELFF. Here the CDR3 DNA reads TGTGCCAGCTCACCTGACTCCTCCACCGGGGAGCTGTTTTTT.